The sequence of this TCR beta chain was determined in a study of cytomegalovirus exposure and HLA in healthy donors. Overall study results and limits: TCR beta V- and J-gene trimming was later associated with a missense DCLRE1C variant.

Trimming pared 2 bases from V and 6 bases from J, leaving 8 bases between. The CDR3 consists of 13 residues. The germline V gene has CDR1 WNHNN and CDR2 SYGVQD (reference sequence). Primers included in the PCR were 60 Vbeta and 13 Jbeta primers. Some clones are missing from TCRdb's copy, which holds only in-frame ones; the method was immunoSEQ multiplex PCR. This table holds some 130,000 clones, roughly 74% found once. Concerning this clone itself: What it binds is unknown.

The rearrangement uses TRBV10-1 and TRBJ2-1; tentative D call: TRBD2 (5 bases). The TCR was taken from a woman aged 50 to 65 in good health and CMV-seropositive. The sequenced sample was PBMCs. The CDR3 protein is CASSERGFNEQFF. The CDR3 DNA sequence: TGCGCCAGCAGTGAGAGAGGGTTCAATGAGCAGTTCTTC.